These 10 T cell receptor beta chains originate from one sample sequenced in a study of shared clonotypes between healthy human individuals. Generated by immunoSEQ multiplex PCR, the TCRdb table keeps only in-frame clones and is missing some. The data contain fewer than 850,000 clones, approximately 97% of them singletons. In the naive CD8 group, cells lacked CD45RO and were positively selected for CCR7, so terminally differentiated effector memory CD45RA+ cells were left out. Sequencing input: naive CD8+ T cells sorted from blood. Receptor source: a man aged 25 to 45 in good health.

The chain uses TRBV30 and TRBJ2-7; D might be TRBD2 (5 bases). In germline, CDR1 is GTSNPN, CDR2 SVGIG (reference sequence). The CDR3 covers 12 residues. V gave up 0 bases and J gave up 3 bases, with 6 bases separating them. This CDR3 reads CAWSVGGYEQYF. The CDR3 region has the DNA TGTGCCTGGAGTGTAGGAGGCTACGAGCAGTACTTC.

This clone was observed once. The chain employs TRBV7-9 and TRBJ2-1; unclear D gene. This CDR3 region has 17 residues. Germline V gene lookup returns CDR1 SEHNR and CDR2 FQNEAQ (reference sequence). V shed 5 bases and J shed 0 bases, with 17 bases lying between them. CDR3 sequence reads: CASSPPLGLGSYNEQFF. The CDR3 bases are TGTGCCAGCAGCCCCCCCCTTGGGCTAGGCTCCTACAATGAGCAGTTCTTC.

The V and J genes are TRBV7-9 and TRBJ1-5; D is perhaps TRBD1 (5 bases). The V and J ends lost 1 base and 6 bases respectively, with 13 bases between them. CDR3 length equals 15 residues. CDR1 SEHNR and CDR2 FQNEAQ come from the germline V gene (reference sequence). This CDR3 reads CASSLGGEIGQPQHF. CDR3 DNA sequence: TGTGCCAGCAGCTTAGGAGGGGAAATCGGTCAGCCCCAGCATTTT.

Details on this clone: Within the sample, other DNA sequences also encode this same CDR3. The genes are TRBV7-9 and TRBJ2-2; D is possibly TRBD2 (5 bases). CDR1 and CDR2 (germline): SEHNR, FQNEAQ (reference sequence). The CDR3 loop spans 11 amino acids. The ends were cut back, 8 bases at V and 4 bases at J, with 5 bases in the middle. CDR3 region: CASRGTGELFF. CDR3 nucleotide sequence: TGTGCCAGCCGGGGCACCGGGGAGCTGTTTTTT.

The chain couples TRBV7-2 to TRBJ2-3; 8 nucleotides line up with TRBD2. The V and J ends lost 5 bases and 2 bases, in that order; junction bases with no gene match: 9. The germline gives CDR1 SGHTA, CDR2 FQGNSA. The CDR3 spans 16 residues. The CDR3 nucleotides are TGTGCCAGCAGCCACAGGACTAGCACCTCCACAGATACGCAGTATTTT. It yields the protein CASSHRTSTSTDTQYF.

Note on this clone: The sample carries other DNA sequences with the same CDR3. In DNA, the CDR3 is TGCGCCAGCAGCCAAGACGGGTCGGGGGGCAATCAGCCCCAGCATTTT. Residues: CASSQDGSGGNQPQHF. V and J are TRBV4-1 and TRBJ1-5, with D possibly matching TRBD1 (5 bases). The V gene's germline CDR1 is MGHRA and CDR2 YSYEKL. The CDR3 is 16 amino acids. With 0 bases removed from V and 2 bases from J, the gap between germline ends came to 11 bases.

The chain employs TRBV27 and TRBJ2-7; D possibly corresponds to TRBD2 (5 bases). This CDR3 comprises 13 residues. Trimming pared 5 bases from V and 3 bases from J, leaving 11 bases between. Germline CDR1 is MNHEY and CDR2 is SMNVEV (reference sequence). As DNA, the CDR3 is TGTGCCAGCAGTGCGGGTCCACTCTACGAGCAGTACTTC. Translation gives CASSAGPLYEQYF.

The CDR3 spells CASLRDGTKETQYF. DNA for the CDR3: TGTGCCAGCCTCCGGGATGGGACTAAAGAGACCCAGTACTTC. V usage is TRBV7-8 and J usage is TRBJ2-5, with 7 bases fitting TRBD2. Germline V gene lookup returns CDR1 SGHVS and CDR2 FQNEAQ. This CDR3 is built from 14 residues. V shed 8 bases, J shed 3 bases, and the junction held 9 bases outside the gene matches.

The chain links TRBV29-1 to TRBJ1-1, with 7 bases identical to TRBD1. J lost 5 bases, V lost 6 bases, and 15 bases had no gene match. This CDR3 spans 15 amino acids. CDR1 is SQVTM, CDR2 ANQGSEA, per germline. DNA for the CDR3: TGCAGCGTCGAACTCCGGGACAGTCTTAATACTGAAGCTTTCTTT. Its protein is CSVELRDSLNTEAFF.

The chain is built from TRBV19 and TRBJ1-5; 7 bases agree with TRBD1. Germline CDR1 reads LNHDA; CDR2 reads SQIVND (reference sequence). With 9 bases clipped from V and 4 bases from J, the junction kept 6 bases outside the gene matches. This CDR3 is 13 amino acids long. The CDR3 here is CASSDRRNQPQHF. CDR3 sequence (DNA): TGTGCCAGCTCGGACAGGCGGAATCAGCCCCAGCATTTT.